Reported below is one TCR beta chain. The target antigen is unknown. The data originate from a study of cytomegalovirus exposure and HLA in healthy donors. 13 Jbeta primers and 60 Vbeta primers were used for the PCR. Original processing notes: In a later analysis, the count reached some 73 million unique TCR beta chains, with 8.5 million to 14 million shared. Method: immunoSEQ multiplex PCR; TCRdb's copy keeps in-frame clones and lacks some. The DNA gave D and trimming, while V, J and clone size come from that table. Here the sample spans about 120,000 clones, 72% being singletons. CDR1 and CDR2 from the germline V gene are SNHLY and FYNNEI. V dropped 3 bases and J dropped 0 bases, with 14 bases sitting between them. CDR3 length equals 16 residues. Study observations and caveats: A later analysis found TCR association rates differed by HLA locus, highest for DRB1 and lowest for HLA-C.

The chain carries TRBV2 and TRBJ1-1, with a tentative D call TRBD1 (5 bases). Material for sequencing was PBMCs. The sequence was collected from a man aged 25-45 years in good health and CMV-seronegative. CDR3 DNA: TGTGCCAGCAGTGACCCGGACAATATTTTGAACACTGAAGCTTTCTTT. Protein sequence: CASSDPDNILNTEAFF. Filled out from reference TRBV2 and TRBJ1-1, the complete variable domain reads EPEVTQTPSHQVTQMGQEVILRCVPISNHLYFYWYRQILGQKVEFLVSFYNNEISEKSEIFDDQFSVERPDGSNFTLKIRSTKLEDSAMYFCASSDPDNILNTEAFFGQGTRLTVV.